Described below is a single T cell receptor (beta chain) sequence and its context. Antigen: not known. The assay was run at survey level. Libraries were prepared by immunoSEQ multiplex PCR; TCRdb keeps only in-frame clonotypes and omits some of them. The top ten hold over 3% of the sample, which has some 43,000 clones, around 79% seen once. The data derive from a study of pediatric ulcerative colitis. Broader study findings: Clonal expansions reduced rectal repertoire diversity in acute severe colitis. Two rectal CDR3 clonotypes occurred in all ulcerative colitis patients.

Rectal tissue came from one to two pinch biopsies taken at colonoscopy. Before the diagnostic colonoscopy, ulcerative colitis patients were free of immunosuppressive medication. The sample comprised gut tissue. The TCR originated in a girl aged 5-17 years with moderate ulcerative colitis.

This CDR3 reads CASSWAGGSRTDTQYF. Written as DNA, the CDR3 is TGTGCCAGCAGCTGGGCGGGGGGATCACGCACAGATACGCAGTATTTT. This chain joins TRBV7-9 and TRBJ2-3, with 8 bases aligning to TRBD2. This CDR3 contains 16 residues. The trim removed 4 bases at V and 1 base at J, leaving 7 bases unmatched. The germline gives CDR1 SEHNR, CDR2 FQNEAQ (reference sequence).